A single sample is the source of the 14 T cell receptor beta chains below, sequenced in a study of early stage breast cancer tumors. The table came from immunoSEQ multiplex PCR; TCRdb's copy has only in-frame clones and leaves some out. This repertoire shows approximately 39,000 clones, about 68% found once; its top ten account for less than 7.5%. The material sequenced was blood. Source of these receptors: a person between 55 and 69 years old with breast cancer.

V usage is TRBV30 and J usage is TRBJ1-6, with TRBD1 matching 8 bases. Germline V gene sequence: CDR1 GTSNPN, CDR2 SVGIG (reference sequence). There are 15 residues in the CDR3. V gave up 3 bases and J gave up 6 bases; unmatched junction bases: 7. This chain's CDR3 is CAWSTRTGSNSPLHF. CDR3 in DNA: TGTGCCTGGAGCACCCGGACAGGGAGTAATTCACCCCTCCACTTT.

The rearrangement joins TRBV15 to TRBJ2-5, with D maybe TRBD1 (5 bases). The CDR3 is 14 amino acids. Germline V CDR1 and CDR2: LNHNV, YYDKDF (reference sequence). With 0 bases removed from V and 5 bases from J, the gap between germline ends came to 10 bases. The CDR3 region is CATSRDRRAETQYF. CDR3 bases: TGTGCCACCAGCAGAGATCGCAGGGCGGAGACCCAGTACTTC.

This clone was observed a single time. J is TRBJ1-6 and V is TRBV18; the match to TRBD1 covers 7 bases. The germline V gene has CDR1 KGHSH and CDR2 LQKENI. V dropped 3 bases and J dropped 4; count of bases not matched to a gene: 9. The CDR3 has 17 amino acids. CDR3 in amino acids: CASSPEQGFYYNSPLHF. CDR3 DNA: TGTGCCAGCTCACCGGAACAGGGGTTTTATTATAATTCACCCCTCCACTTT. Drawing the rest from reference TRBV18 and TRBJ1-6, the complete variable domain is NAGVMQNPRHLVRRRGQEARLRCSPMKGHSHVYWYRQLPEEGLKFMVYLQKENIIDESGMPKERFSAEFPKEGPSILRIQQVVRGDSAAYFCASSPEQGFYYNSPLHFGNGTRLTVT.

This clone was seen just once. The rearrangement links TRBV30 to TRBJ2-7; 8 bases agree with TRBD1. CDR1 is GTSNPN and CDR2 is SVGIG in the germline V gene (reference sequence). This CDR3 spans 15 amino acids. V lost 3 bases, J lost 1 base, and 8 bases stayed unmatched. The CDR3 nucleotides read TGTGCCTGGAGGGCCGGGACAGGACTTTCCTACGAGCAGTACTTC. Its protein is CAWRAGTGLSYEQYF.

This clone was seen only a few times. The chain links TRBV19 to TRBJ1-3; the D is unclear. Germline CDR1 reads LNHDA; CDR2 reads SQIVND (reference sequence). V lost 6 bases, J lost 1 base, and 7 bases lay in between. This CDR3 comprises 13 residues. CDR3: CASRVGSGNTIYF. In nucleotides, the CDR3 is TGTGCCAGTAGGGTAGGATCTGGAAACACCATATATTTT. The whole variable domain, remainder taken from reference TRBV19 and TRBJ1-3, is DGGITQSPKYLFRKEGQNVTLSCEQNLNHDAMYWYRQDPGQGLRLIYYSQIVNDFQKGDIAEGYSVSREKKESFPLTVTSAQKNPTAFYLCASRVGSGNTIYFGEGSWLTVV.

The chain is built from TRBV19 and TRBJ1-5; D perhaps matches TRBD1 (5 bases). The CDR3 extends over 17 amino acids. Germline V gene data show CDR1 as LNHDA and CDR2 as SQIVND (reference sequence). With 9 bases removed from V and 0 bases from J, the gap between germline ends came to 21 bases. CDR3: CARDAGTHAYSNQPQHF. Written as DNA, the CDR3 is TGTGCCAGAGACGCCGGGACCCACGCATATAGCAATCAGCCCCAGCATTTT.

The sample holds one count of this clone. The chain couples TRBV5-3 to TRBJ1-5, with 9 positions matching TRBD1. TRBV5-3 has ORF status, its function being uncertain. CDR3 length equals 14 residues. V gave up 4 bases and J gave up 6 bases; unmatched junction bases: 5. The CDR3 loop reads CARSRGTGSQPQHF. The CDR3 DNA reads TGTGCCAGAAGCCGAGGGACAGGGAGTCAGCCCCAGCATTTT.

The genes are TRBV4-1 and TRBJ2-4, with D perhaps TRBD1 (5 bases). CDR1 and CDR2 (germline): MGHRA, YSYEKL. Trimming pared 0 bases from V and 0 bases from J, leaving 15 bases between. The CDR3 spans 18 residues. CDR3 loop: CASSQEGAEQLAKNIQYF. DNA of the CDR3: TGCGCCAGCAGCCAAGAAGGGGCGGAACAGCTAGCCAAAAACATTCAGTACTTC.

The chain links TRBV29-1 to TRBJ2-2; D is possibly TRBD1 (6 bases). There are 15 residues in the CDR3. CDR1 SQVTM and CDR2 ANQGSEA come from the germline V gene. The V and J ends lost 5 bases and 4 bases respectively, with 17 bases between them. CDR3 DNA sequence: TGCAGCGTTTCCGGGATGGGGGCGAGCACCGGGGAGCTGTTTTTT. Translated: CSVSGMGASTGELFF.

The chain links TRBV6-1 to TRBJ1-5; TRBD1 matches at 9 bases. The germline CDR1 and CDR2 sequences are MNHNS and SASEGT. The CDR3 sequence is 14 residues long. V trimming: 5 bases; J trimming: 8 bases; junction bases outside the gene matches: 7. CDR3 loop: CASSPTGGYKPQHF. The CDR3 DNA reads TGTGCCAGCAGTCCTACAGGGGGCTACAAGCCCCAGCATTTT.

The table lists this clone with a count of one. CDR3 DNA: TGTGCCAGCAGTTTGGGACAGGGCTACGAGCAGTACTTC. It yields the protein CASSLGQGYEQYF. The V call is TRBV2, the J call TRBJ2-7, with 9 bases lining up with TRBD1. The junction had 2 bases not matched to a gene; V was cut back by 5 bases and J by 3 bases. The CDR3 length is 13 residues. CDR1 and CDR2 (germline): SNHLY, FYNNEI.

V usage is TRBV18 and J usage is TRBJ2-7; perhaps TRBD1 as D (6 bases). Trimming cost V 6 bases and J 7 bases, with 13 bases left between them. CDR1 KGHSH and CDR2 LQKENI come from the germline V gene. This CDR3 region has 12 residues. CDR3 in amino acids: CASSTWGREQYF. The CDR3 DNA reads as TGTGCCAGCTCCACCTGGGGGCGGGAGCAGTACTTC.

The chain uses TRBV6-5 and TRBJ2-7, with D maybe TRBD2 (6 bases). The CDR3 is made up of 15 amino acids. Trimming shortened V by 0 bases and J by 0 bases, and 9 bases separated the two germline ends. Germline loops: CDR1 MNHEY, CDR2 SVGAGI. CDR3 amino acids: CASSYSGGLSYEQYF. CDR3 bases: TGTGCCAGCAGTTACTCGGGAGGCCTCTCCTACGAGCAGTACTTC.

This clone was recorded a few times. The chain is built from TRBV18 and TRBJ2-1; the D gene is possibly TRBD1 (5 bases). The CDR3 is 13 residues long. Germline CDR1 reads KGHSH; CDR2 reads LQKENI. V lost 5 bases and J 7 bases, leaving 12 bases between the germline ends. CDR3 in amino acids: CASSTKGKNEQFF. For the CDR3, the DNA is TGTGCCAGCTCAACGAAGGGGAAAAATGAGCAGTTCTTC. The variable domain in full, with the rest retrieved from reference TRBV18 and TRBJ2-1, is NAGVMQNPRHLVRRRGQEARLRCSPMKGHSHVYWYRQLPEEGLKFMVYLQKENIIDESGMPKERFSAEFPKEGPSILRIQQVVRGDSAAYFCASSTKGKNEQFFGPGTRLTVL.